The present entry profiles one T cell receptor (beta chain) with its context. The germline V and J ends were trimmed by 6 bases and 4 bases, with 16 bases remaining between them. Germline V gene lookup returns CDR1 MDHEN and CDR2 SYDVKM. The CDR3 is 15 residues long. This record belongs to a study of blood T cell repertoires in COVID-19. Looking at the study overall: From the United States, Italy and Spain came samples of acute and convalescent COVID-19.

Authors' processing steps: By means of reference gene primer amplification, nucleated cell counts were estimated. TCRdb's table, derived via immunoSEQ multiplex PCR, lists solely in-frame clones and lacks some. The D gene and trimming were derived from the DNA, and the V and J assignments and clone size from that table. The data show 40,000 to 60,000 clones, approximately 84% seen once. This chain joins TRBV28 and TRBJ1-5; D might be TRBD1 (5 bases). The specimen sequenced was peripheral blood. The TCR comes from a man aged 45-60 years with active COVID-19. The CDR3 reads CASSPRGGGNQPQHF. The CDR3, as DNA: TGTGCCAGCAGCCCTCGGGGGGGTGGGAATCAGCCCCAGCATTTT.